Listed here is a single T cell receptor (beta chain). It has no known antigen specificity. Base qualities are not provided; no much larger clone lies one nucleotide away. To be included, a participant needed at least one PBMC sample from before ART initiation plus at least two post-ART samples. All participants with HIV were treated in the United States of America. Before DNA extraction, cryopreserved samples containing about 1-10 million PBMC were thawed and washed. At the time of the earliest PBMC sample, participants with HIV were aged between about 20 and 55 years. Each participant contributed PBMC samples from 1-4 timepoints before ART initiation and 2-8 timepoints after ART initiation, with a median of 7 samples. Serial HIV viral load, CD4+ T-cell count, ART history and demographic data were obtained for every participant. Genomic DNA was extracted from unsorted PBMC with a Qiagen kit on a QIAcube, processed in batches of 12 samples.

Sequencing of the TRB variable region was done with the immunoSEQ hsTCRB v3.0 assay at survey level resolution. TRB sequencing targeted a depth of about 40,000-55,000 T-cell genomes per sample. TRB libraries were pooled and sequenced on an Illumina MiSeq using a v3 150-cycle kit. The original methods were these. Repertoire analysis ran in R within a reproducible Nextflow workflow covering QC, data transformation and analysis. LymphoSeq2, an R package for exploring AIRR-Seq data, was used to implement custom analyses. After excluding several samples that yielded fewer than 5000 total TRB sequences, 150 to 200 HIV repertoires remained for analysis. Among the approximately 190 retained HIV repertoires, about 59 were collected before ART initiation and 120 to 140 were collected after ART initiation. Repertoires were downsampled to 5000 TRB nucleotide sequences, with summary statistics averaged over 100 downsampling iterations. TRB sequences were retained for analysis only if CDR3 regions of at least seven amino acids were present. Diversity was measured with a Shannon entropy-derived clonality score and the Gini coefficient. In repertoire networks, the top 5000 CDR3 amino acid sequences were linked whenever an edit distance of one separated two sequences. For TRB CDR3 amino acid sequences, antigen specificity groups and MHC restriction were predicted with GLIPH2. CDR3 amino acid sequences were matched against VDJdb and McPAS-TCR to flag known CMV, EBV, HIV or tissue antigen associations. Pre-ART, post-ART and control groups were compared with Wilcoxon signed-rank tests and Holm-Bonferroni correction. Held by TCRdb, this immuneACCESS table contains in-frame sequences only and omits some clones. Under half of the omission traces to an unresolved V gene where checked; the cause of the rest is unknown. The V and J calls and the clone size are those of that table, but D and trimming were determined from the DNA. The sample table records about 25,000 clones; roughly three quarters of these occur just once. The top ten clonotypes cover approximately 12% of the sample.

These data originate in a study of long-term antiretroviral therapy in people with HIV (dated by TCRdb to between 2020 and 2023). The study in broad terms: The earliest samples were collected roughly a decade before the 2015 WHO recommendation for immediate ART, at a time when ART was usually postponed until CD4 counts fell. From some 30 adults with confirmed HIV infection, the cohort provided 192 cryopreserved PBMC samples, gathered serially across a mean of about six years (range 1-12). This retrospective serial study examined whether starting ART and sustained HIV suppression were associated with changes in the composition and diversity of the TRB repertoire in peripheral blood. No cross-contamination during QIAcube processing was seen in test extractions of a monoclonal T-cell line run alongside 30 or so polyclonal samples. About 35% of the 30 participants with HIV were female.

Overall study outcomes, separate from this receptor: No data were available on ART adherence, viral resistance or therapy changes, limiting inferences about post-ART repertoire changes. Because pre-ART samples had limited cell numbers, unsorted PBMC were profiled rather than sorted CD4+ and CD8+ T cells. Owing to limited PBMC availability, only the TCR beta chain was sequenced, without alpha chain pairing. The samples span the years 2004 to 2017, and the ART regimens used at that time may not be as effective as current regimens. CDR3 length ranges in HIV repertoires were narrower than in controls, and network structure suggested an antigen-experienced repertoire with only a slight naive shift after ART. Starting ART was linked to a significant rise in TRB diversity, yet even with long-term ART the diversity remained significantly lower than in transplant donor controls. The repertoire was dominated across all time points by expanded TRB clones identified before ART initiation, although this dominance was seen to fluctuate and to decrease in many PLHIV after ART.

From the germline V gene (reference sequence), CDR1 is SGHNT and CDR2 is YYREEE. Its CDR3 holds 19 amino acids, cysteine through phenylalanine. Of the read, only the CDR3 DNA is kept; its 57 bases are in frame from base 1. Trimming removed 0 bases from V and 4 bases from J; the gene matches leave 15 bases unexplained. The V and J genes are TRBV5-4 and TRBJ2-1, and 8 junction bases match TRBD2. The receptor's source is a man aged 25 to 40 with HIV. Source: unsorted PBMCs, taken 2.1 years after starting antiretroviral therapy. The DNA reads TGTGCCAGCAGCTTGGCCCGTCAACGGGGGGGCCAGAGGTACAATGAGCAGTTCTTC. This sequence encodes CASSLARQRGGQRYNEQFF.